This T cell receptor beta chain originates from a study of shared clonotypes between healthy human individuals. Study background: The study used three CD4 naive, three CD4 memory, two CD8 naive and one CD8 memory plate per donor.

Method: immunoSEQ multiplex PCR; TCRdb's copy keeps in-frame clones and lacks some. The repertoire holds around 2,000,000 clones, roughly 94% seen once, with approximately 1.2% in the top ten. V lost 8 bases and J lost 1, with 11 bases in between. This CDR3 spans 13 amino acids. CDR1 SEHNR and CDR2 FQNEAQ come from the germline V gene (reference sequence). Selected positively for CCR7 and CD45RO-negative, naive CD8 cells excluded terminally differentiated effector memory CD45RA+ cells. The healthy adult donors were HIV-negative and reported no recent acute infections or vaccinations. The sample was naive CD8+ T cells sorted from blood. The sequence was collected from a man between 18 and 35 years old in good health. The V call is TRBV7-9, the J call TRBJ1-1; D unresolved. The CDR3 here is CASRIPENTEAFF. The CDR3 region has the DNA TGTGCCAGCCGGATCCCCGAGAACACTGAAGCTTTCTTT.